This T cell receptor beta chain was recorded in a study of blood T cell repertoires in COVID-19. Turning to the study itself: Both acute and convalescent COVID-19 samples were obtained from the United States, Italy and Spain.

Per the authors' pipeline: Nucleated cell counts were estimated from reference gene primer amplification. TCRdb's copy holds only in-frame clones and misses some; the assay was immunoSEQ multiplex PCR. V and J calls and clone size are given by that table; D and trimming were obtained from the DNA. The data hold 150,000 to 200,000 clones, with 80% to 90% observed a single time. Cohort assignment relied on participant-reported clinical history. Trimming took off 5 bases at V and 3 bases at J, with 20 bases between the two ends. The CDR3 loop spans 16 amino acids. The V gene's germline CDR1 is SGHRS and CDR2 YFSETQ.

V is TRBV5-1 and J is TRBJ1-2; maybe TRBD1 (5 bases). Sequencing used PBMCs or T cells enriched from blood (not recorded which). This sequence was found in a woman in her late teens or twenties who had recovered from COVID-19. CDR3 DNA sequence: TGCGCCAGCAGGGACGGCCGAAAAGGGGAGGACTATGGCTACACCTTC. Encoded protein: CASRDGRKGEDYGYTF. Drawing the rest from reference TRBV5-1 and TRBJ1-2, the complete variable domain is KAGVTQTPRYLIKTRGQQVTLSCSPISGHRSVSWYQQTPGQGLQFLFEYFSETQRNKGNFPGRFSGRQFSNSRSEMNVSTLELGDSALYLCASRDGRKGEDYGYTFGSGTRLTVV.